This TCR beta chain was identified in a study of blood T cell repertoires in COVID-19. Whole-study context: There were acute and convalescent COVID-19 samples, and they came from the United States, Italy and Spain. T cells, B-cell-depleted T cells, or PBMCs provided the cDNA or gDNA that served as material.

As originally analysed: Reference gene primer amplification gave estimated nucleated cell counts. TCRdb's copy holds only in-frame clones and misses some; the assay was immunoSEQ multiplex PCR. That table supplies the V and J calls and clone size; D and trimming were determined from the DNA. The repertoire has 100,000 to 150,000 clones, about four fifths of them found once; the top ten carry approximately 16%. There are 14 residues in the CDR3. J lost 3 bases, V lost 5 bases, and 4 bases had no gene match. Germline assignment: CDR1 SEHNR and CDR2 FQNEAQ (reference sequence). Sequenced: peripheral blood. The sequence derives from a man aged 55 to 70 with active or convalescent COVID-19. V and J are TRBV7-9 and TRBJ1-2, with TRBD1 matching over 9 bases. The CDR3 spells CASSPRTGDYGYTF. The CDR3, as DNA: TGTGCCAGCAGCCCACGGACAGGGGACTATGGCTACACCTTC.